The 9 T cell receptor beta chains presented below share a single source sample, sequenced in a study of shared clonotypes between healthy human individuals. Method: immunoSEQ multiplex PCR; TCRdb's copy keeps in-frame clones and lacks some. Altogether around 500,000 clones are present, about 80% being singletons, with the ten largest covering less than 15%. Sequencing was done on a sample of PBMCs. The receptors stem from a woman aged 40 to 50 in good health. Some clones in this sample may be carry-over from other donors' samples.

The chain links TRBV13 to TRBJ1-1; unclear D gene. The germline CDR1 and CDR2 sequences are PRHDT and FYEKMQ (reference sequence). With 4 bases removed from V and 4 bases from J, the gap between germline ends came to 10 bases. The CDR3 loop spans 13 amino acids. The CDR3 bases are TGTGCCAGCAGCTGGGGATTAGGCACTGAAGCTTTCTTT. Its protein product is CASSWGLGTEAFF.

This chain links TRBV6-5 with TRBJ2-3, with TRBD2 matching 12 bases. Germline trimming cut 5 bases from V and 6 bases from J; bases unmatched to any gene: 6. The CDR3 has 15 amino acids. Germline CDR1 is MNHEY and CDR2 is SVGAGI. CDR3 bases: TGTGCCAGCAGTACCCTAGCGGGAGGGGGGGATACGCAGTATTTT. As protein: CASSTLAGGGDTQYF.

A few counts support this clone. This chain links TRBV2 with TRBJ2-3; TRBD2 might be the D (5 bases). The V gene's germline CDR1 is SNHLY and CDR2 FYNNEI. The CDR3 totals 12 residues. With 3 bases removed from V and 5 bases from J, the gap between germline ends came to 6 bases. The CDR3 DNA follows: TGTGCCAGCAGTGATCGGGGAGATACGCAGTATTTT. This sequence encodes CASSDRGDTQYF. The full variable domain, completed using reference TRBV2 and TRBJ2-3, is EPEVTQTPSHQVTQMGQEVILRCVPISNHLYFYWYRQILGQKVEFLVSFYNNEISEKSEIFDDQFSVERPDGSNFTLKIRSTKLEDSAMYFCASSDRGDTQYFGPGTRLTVL.

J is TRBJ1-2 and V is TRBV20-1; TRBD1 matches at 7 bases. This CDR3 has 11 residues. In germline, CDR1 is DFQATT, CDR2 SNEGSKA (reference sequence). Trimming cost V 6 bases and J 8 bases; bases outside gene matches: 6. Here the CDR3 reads CSAEGGWGYTF. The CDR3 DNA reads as TGCAGTGCGGAAGGGGGCTGGGGCTACACCTTC.

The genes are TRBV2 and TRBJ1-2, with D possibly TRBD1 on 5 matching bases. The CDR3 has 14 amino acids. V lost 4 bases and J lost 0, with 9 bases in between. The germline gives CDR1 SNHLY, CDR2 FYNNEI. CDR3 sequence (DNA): TGTGCCAGCAGTGGGACAACCGCTAACTATGGCTACACCTTC. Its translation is CASSGTTANYGYTF.

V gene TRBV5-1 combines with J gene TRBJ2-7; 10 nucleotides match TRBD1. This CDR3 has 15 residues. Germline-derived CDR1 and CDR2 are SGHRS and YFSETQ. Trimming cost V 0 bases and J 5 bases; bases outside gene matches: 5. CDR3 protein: CASSLGGQGVNEQYF. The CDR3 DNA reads TGCGCCAGCAGCTTGGGCGGACAGGGGGTAAACGAGCAGTACTTC.

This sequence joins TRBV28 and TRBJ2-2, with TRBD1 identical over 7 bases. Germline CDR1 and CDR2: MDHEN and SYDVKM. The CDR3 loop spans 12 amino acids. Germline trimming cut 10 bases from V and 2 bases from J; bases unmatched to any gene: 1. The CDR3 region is CANRGNTGELFF. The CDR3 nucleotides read TGTGCCAACAGGGGTAACACCGGGGAGCTGTTTTTT.

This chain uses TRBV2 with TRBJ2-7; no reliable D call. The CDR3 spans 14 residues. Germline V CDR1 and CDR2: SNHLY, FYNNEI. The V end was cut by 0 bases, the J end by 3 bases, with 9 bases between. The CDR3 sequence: CASSEALVSYEQYF. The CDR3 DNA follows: TGTGCCAGCAGTGAAGCTCTAGTTAGCTACGAGCAGTACTTC.

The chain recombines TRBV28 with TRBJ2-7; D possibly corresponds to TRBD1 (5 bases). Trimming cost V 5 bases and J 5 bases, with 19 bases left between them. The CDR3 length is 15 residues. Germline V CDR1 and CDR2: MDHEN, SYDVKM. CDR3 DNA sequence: TGTGCCAGCAGTCCACCAGGGATTCGGATCGACGAGCAGTACTTC. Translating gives CASSPPGIRIDEQYF.